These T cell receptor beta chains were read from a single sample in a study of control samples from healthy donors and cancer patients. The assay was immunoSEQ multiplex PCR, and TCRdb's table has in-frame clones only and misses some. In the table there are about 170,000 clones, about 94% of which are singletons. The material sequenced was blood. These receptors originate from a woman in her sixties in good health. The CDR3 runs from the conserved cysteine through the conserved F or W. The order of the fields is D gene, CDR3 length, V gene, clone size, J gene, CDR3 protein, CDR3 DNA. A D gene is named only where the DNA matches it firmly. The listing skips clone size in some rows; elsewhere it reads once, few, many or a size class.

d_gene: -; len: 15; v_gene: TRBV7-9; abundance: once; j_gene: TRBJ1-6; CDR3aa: CASSLAGPTNSPLHF; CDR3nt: TGTGCCAGCAGCTTGGCAGGCCCCACTAATTCACCCCTCCACTTT
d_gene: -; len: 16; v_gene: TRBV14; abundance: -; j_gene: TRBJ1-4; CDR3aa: CASSQDAELLWEKLFF; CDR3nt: TGTGCCAGCAGCCAAGATGCTGAGTTATTATGGGAAAAACTGTTTTTT
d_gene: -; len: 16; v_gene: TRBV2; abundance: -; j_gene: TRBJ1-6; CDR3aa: CASSVRPQGGSSPLHF; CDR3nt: TGTGCCAGCAGCGTACGCCCACAGGGTGGTAGTTCACCCCTCCACTTT
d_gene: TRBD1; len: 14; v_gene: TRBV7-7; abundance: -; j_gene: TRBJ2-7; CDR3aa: CASSPGQNTYEQYF; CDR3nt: TGTGCTAGCAGCCCGGGACAGAACACCTACGAGCAGTACTTC
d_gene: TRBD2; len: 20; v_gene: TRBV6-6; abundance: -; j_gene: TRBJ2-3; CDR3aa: CASSRHPGTSGGGSTDTQYF; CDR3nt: TGTGCCAGCAGTCGGCACCCCGGGACTAGCGGGGGGGGTAGCACAGATACGCAGTATTTT
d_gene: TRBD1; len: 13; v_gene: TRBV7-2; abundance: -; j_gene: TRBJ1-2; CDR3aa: CASSLEGAYGYTF; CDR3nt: TGTGCCAGCAGCTTAGAGGGGGCCTATGGCTACACCTTC
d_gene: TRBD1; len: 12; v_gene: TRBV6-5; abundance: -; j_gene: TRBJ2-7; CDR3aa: CASSGTGIEQYF; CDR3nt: TGTGCCAGCAGCGGGACAGGGATCGAGCAGTACTTC
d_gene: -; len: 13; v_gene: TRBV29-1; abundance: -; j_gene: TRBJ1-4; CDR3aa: CSVESGVREKLFF; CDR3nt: TGCAGCGTCGAGTCGGGGGTTAGGGAAAAACTGTTTTTT
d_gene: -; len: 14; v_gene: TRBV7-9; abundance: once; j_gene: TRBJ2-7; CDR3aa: CASSLLQGSYEQYF; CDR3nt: TGTGCCAGCAGCTTATTACAGGGATCCTACGAGCAGTACTTC
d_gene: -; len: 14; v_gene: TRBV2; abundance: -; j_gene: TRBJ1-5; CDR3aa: CASSEFGGVQPQHF; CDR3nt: TGTGCCAGCAGTGAATTCGGGGGGGTTCAGCCCCAGCATTTT
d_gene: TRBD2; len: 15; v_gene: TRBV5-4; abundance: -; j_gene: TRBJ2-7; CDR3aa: CASSSTSGSIYEQYF; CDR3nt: TGTGCCAGCAGCTCGACTAGCGGGTCCATCTACGAGCAGTACTTC
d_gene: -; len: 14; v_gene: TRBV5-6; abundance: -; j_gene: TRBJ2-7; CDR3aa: CASSSWTGGHEQYF; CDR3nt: TGTGCCAGCAGCTCTTGGACCGGGGGACACGAGCAGTACTTC
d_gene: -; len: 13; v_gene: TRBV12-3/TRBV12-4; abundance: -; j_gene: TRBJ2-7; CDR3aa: CASLRGVSYEQYF; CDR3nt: TGTGCCAGTCTGCGGGGTGTCTCCTACGAGCAGTACTTC
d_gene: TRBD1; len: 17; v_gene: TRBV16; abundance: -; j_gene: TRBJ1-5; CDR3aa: CASSQSGTGTSNQPQHF; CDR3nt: TGTGCCAGCAGCCAATCGGGGACAGGGACTAGCAATCAGCCCCAGCATTTT
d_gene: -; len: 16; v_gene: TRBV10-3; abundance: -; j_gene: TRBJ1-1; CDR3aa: CAISDSTRTLNTEAFF; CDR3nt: TGTGCCATCAGTGACTCGACAAGGACGTTGAACACTGAAGCTTTCTTT
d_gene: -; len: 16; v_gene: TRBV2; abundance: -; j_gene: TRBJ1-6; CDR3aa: CASSGRGATYNSPLHF; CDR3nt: TGTGCCAGCAGCGGTAGGGGGGCCACCTATAATTCACCCCTCCACTTT
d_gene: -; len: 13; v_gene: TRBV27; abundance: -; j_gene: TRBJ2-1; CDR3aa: CASTRTDRNEQFF; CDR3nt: TGTGCCAGCACCCGGACAGACCGCAATGAGCAGTTCTTC
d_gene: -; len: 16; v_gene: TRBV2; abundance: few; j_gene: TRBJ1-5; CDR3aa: CASSEGRVWHGEPQHF; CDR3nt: TGTGCCAGCAGTGAAGGGCGGGTTTGGCACGGTGAGCCCCAGCATTTT
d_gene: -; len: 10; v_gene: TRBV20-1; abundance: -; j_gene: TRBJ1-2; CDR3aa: CSASGQTHAF; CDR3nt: TGCAGTGCCAGCGGACAGACCCACGCCTTC
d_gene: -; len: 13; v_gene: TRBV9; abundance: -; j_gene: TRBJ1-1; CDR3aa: CASSPLRDTEAFF; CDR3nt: TGTGCCAGCAGCCCCCTCAGGGACACTGAAGCTTTCTTT
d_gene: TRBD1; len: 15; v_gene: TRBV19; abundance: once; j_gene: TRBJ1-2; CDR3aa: CASSMGQPANYGYTF; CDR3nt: TGTGCCAGTAGTATGGGACAGCCAGCTAACTATGGCTACACCTTC
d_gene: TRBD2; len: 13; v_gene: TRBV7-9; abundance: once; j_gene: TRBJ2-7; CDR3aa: CASSQGGSYEQYF; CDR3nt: TGTGCCAGCAGTCAGGGAGGGTCCTACGAGCAGTACTTC
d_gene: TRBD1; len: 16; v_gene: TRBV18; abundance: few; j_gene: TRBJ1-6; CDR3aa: CASSSNPGQAGSPLHF; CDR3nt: TGTGCCAGCTCATCAAACCCGGGACAGGCGGGTTCACCCCTCCACTTT
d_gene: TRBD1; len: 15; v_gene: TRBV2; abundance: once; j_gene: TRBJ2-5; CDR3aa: CASSVRTGTQETQYF; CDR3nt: TGTGCCAGCAGTGTTAGGACAGGGACTCAAGAGACCCAGTACTTC
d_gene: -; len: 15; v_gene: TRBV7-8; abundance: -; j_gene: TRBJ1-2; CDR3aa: CASSLGNQGRYGYTF; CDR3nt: TGTGCCAGCAGCTTAGGAAACCAGGGCCGCTATGGCTACACCTTC
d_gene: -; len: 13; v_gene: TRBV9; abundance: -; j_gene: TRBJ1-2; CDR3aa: CASSPQGDYGYTF; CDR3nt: TGTGCCAGCAGCCCACAGGGAGACTATGGCTACACCTTC
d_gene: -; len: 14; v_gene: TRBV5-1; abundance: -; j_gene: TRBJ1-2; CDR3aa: CASSKTDSGSGYTF; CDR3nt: TGCGCCAGCAGTAAGACGGACAGCGGATCTGGCTACACCTTC
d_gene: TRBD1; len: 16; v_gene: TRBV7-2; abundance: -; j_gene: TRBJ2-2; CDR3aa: CASSPLGQGSSGELFF; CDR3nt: TGTGCCAGCAGCCCACTCGGACAGGGTTCCAGCGGGGAGCTGTTTTTT
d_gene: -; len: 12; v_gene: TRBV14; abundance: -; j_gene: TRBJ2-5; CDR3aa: CASSQVRETQYF; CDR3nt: TGTGCCAGCAGCCAAGTCCGAGAGACCCAGTACTTC
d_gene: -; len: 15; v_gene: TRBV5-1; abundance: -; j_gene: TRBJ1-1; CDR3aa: CASSSSTALNTEAFF; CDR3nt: TGCGCCAGCAGCTCTTCGACAGCCTTGAACACTGAAGCTTTCTTT
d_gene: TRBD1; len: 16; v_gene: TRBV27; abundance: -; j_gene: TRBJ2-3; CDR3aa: CASRSFRDRATDTQYF; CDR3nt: TGTGCCAGCAGATCGTTCCGGGACAGGGCCACAGATACGCAGTATTTT
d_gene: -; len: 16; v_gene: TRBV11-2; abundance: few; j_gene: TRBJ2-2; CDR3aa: CASSKPRGGNTGELFF; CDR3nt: TGTGCCAGCAGCAAGCCTAGGGGAGGGAACACCGGGGAGCTGTTTTTT
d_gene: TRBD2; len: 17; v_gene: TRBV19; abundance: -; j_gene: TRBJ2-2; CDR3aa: CASTPRRSGGVTGELFF; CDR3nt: TGTGCCAGTACCCCCCGGCGAAGCGGGGGTGTCACCGGGGAGCTGTTTTTT